This T cell receptor (beta chain) was observed in a study of graft-versus-host responses after intestinal transplantation. Study as a whole: The recipients all started with anti-thymocyte globulin induction and then took tacrolimus and steroids for 3 to 4 years.

Notes on the study in general: Declines in HvG clones occurring early post-transplant were associated with peak circulating GvH clone levels.

This CDR3 is built from 13 residues. CDR1 is MNHNS and CDR2 is SASEGT in the germline V gene. The method was immunoSEQ multiplex PCR; TCRdb's version includes in-frame clones alone and lacks a portion of them. The repertoire consists of 95,000 to 110,000 clones, with 87% occurring once and the leading ten covering over 0.55%. As regards this clone: What it binds is unknown. A junction boundary mismatches the germline segment, possibly from a read error. Other DNA sequences from this sample encode an identical CDR3 as well.

The sequenced sample was unstimulated CD4+ T cells sorted from spleen or lymph node cells, obtained before transplant. The clonotype originates from a human donor who was the organ donor for an intestinal transplant. The V gene is TRBV6-1, the J gene TRBJ2-4, with D maybe TRBD2 (5 bases). The CDR3 DNA is TGTGCCAGCAGTGTCACTAGTAGTAACATTCAGTATTTC. Amino acid sequence: CASSVTSSNIQYF.